Below are 9 T cell receptor beta chains sequenced from a single sample in a study of T-cell memory formation after mild COVID-19. TCRdb independently ran MiXCR on the 5' RACE reads; one entry per CDR3 protein. In the table there are around 530,000 distinct CDR3 sequences, about 20% of which are singletons. The source material was PBMCs or a T cell subset sorted from them (not recorded which). Receptors were obtained from an adult woman who had mild COVID-19 (a few samples of this study predate the infection). Cell type and time point are not known.

This sequence joins TRBV7-2 and TRBJ1-2; a possible D gene is TRBD1 (6 bases). The V gene's germline CDR1 is SGHTA and CDR2 FQGNSA. V lost 1 base and J lost 6, with 30 bases in between. CDR3 length: 20 amino acids. In nucleotides, the CDR3 is TGTGCCAGCAGCTTAGTGGGGACAATGAAACTTGCGAATGGGCCTCATGGCTACACCTTC. It specifies CASSLVGTMKLANGPHGYTF.

The CDR3 sequence is CASRPSDSFRDTQYF. The CDR3 coding sequence is TGTGCCAGCAGGCCTTCGGACTCATTCAGGGATACGCAGTATTTT. The rearrangement joins TRBV12-3 or TRBV12-4 to TRBJ2-3; tentatively, D is TRBD2 (5 bases). Between the trimmed V and J ends, which lost 6 bases and 6 bases, there was a span of 19 bases. The CDR3 loop spans 15 amino acids.

The CDR3 nucleotides are TGTGCCAGTAACCCACGACAGGGGGCAAGGCAGCCCCAGCATTTT. This translates into CASNPRQGARQPQHF. V usage is TRBV19 and J usage is TRBJ1-5, with 10 bases aligning to TRBD1. In germline, CDR1 is LNHDA, CDR2 SQIVND (reference sequence). CDR3 size: 15 residues. Unmatched junction bases numbered 10, after V lost 7 bases and J lost 7 bases.

DNA of the CDR3: TGTGCCAGCAGTCCGGGGGGGGCCGACAACTACGAGCAGTACTTC. The encoded protein is CASSPGGADNYEQYF. The chain recombines TRBV28 with TRBJ2-7; 8 bases are shared with TRBD2. The CDR3 totals 15 residues. Per the germline V gene, CDR1 is MDHEN and CDR2 is SYDVKM. V was pared by 5 bases and J by 3 bases, with 9 bases of the junction left unmatched.

The chain joins TRBV20-1 to TRBJ1-2; unclear D gene. The germline V gene has CDR1 DFQATT and CDR2 SNEGSKA (reference sequence). The CDR3 sequence is 9 residues long. V was trimmed by 0 bases and J by 8 bases, leaving 1 base between them. The CDR3 region is CSAREGYTF. For the CDR3, the DNA is TGCAGTGCTAGAGAGGGCTACACCTTC.

This clonotype was observed a few times. V is TRBV7-2 and J is TRBJ1-1; 9 bases match TRBD1. With 5 bases clipped from V and 5 bases from J, the junction kept 9 bases outside the gene matches. This CDR3 region has 15 residues. The V gene's germline CDR1 is SGHTA and CDR2 FQGNSA. The CDR3 sequence: CASSQRGTGRTEAFF. CDR3 bases: TGTGCCAGCAGCCAGCGTGGGACAGGGCGGACTGAAGCTTTCTTT. The complete variable domain, with remaining parts taken from reference TRBV7-2 and TRBJ1-1, reads GAGVSQSPSNKVTEKGKDVELRCDPISGHTALYWYRQSLGQGLEFLIYFQGNSAPDKSGLPSDRFSAERTGGSVSTLTIQRTQQEDSAVYLCASSQRGTGRTEAFFGQGTRLTVV.

The J gene is TRBJ1-2, the V gene TRBV7-9; D is possibly TRBD1 (5 bases). Germline V CDR1 and CDR2: SEHNR, FQNEAQ (reference sequence). This CDR3 has 16 residues. V lost 2 bases, J lost 4 bases, and 17 bases lay in between. CDR3 protein: CASSLRHRDGGYGYTF. The CDR3 coding sequence is TGTGCCAGCAGCTTACGCCATCGGGACGGAGGCTATGGCTACACCTTC.

V gene TRBV20-1 combines with J gene TRBJ2-3; 12 bases are shared with TRBD2. The trim removed 4 bases at V and 2 bases at J, leaving 7 bases unmatched. The germline CDR1 and CDR2 sequences are DFQATT and SNEGSKA (reference sequence). The CDR3 has 16 amino acids. The CDR3 protein is CSAKATSGGFTDTQYF. CDR3 DNA: TGCAGTGCTAAAGCTACTAGCGGGGGGTTCACAGATACGCAGTATTTT.

The sample holds a few counts of this clonotype. The V call is TRBV6-5, the J call TRBJ1-1; TRBD1 matches at 10 bases. The ends lost 6 bases at V and 3 bases at J; junction bases unmatched: 10. Germline V gene sequence: CDR1 MNHEY, CDR2 SVGAGI. This CDR3 region has 16 residues. DNA of the CDR3: TGTGCCAGCAGCTCACGAAGACAGGGGGCGGACACTGAAGCTTTCTTT. Protein product: CASSSRRQGADTEAFF.